This T cell receptor (beta chain) was recorded in a study of blood T cell repertoires in COVID-19. About the research overall: COVID-19 samples from acute and convalescent phases originated in the United States, Italy and Spain. The analysed material was cDNA or gDNA that came from T cells, B-cell-depleted T cells, or PBMCs.

The CDR3 contains 17 residues. Losses at the gene ends were 5 bases for V and 3 bases for J; bases not matched to a gene: 9. Looked up from germline, CDR1 is LGHDT and CDR2 is YNNKEL (reference sequence). Generated by immunoSEQ multiplex PCR, the TCRdb table keeps only in-frame clones and is missing some. The table has around 100,000 clones, roughly 81% seen once; the top ten hold around 2.2%. The J gene is TRBJ2-4, the V gene TRBV3-1 (or the pseudogene TRBV3-2), with 11 bases aligning to TRBD2. This TCR was sampled from a human donor in a cohort sampled during active COVID-19. The sequencing sample was made of peripheral blood. CDR3 sequence (DNA): TGTGCCAGCAGCGAAGGACTAGCGGGTGCGGGCAAAAACATTCAGTACTTC. Its translation: CASSEGLAGAGKNIQYF.